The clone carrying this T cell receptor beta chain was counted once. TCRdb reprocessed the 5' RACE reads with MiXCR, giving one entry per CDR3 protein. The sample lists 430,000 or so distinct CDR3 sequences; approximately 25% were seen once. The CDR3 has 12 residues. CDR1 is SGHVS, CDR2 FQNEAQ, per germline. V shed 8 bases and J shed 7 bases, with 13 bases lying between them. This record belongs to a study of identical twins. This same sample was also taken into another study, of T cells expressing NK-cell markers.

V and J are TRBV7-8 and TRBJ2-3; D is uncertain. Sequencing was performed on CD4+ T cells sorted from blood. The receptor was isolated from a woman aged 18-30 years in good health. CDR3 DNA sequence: TGTGCCAGCTCTGCCAAGGGAAATACGCAGTATTTT. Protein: CASSAKGNTQYF.